These 3 T cell receptor beta chains were all obtained from the same sample, sequenced in a study of regulatory T cells in long-lasting Graves disease. In building TCR beta libraries, iRepertoire HTBI primers were used together with Arm-PCR of CDR3 regions. TCRdb re-called the multiplex PCR reads with MiXCR, one entry per CDR3 protein. This table holds around 400,000 distinct CDR3 sequences, around 15% found once. Time point of the sample: newly diagnosed GD, antithyroid drugs for less than 3 months. Extracted PBMC RNA gave rise to the TCR library. The specimen was peripheral blood mononuclear cells (PBMCs), collected at new diagnosis, from a patient treated with antithyroid drugs. The receptors shown here come from a female donor with Graves disease.

This clonotype was seen at least ten times. The rearrangement uses TRBV2 and TRBJ1-5; weak D call: TRBD1 (5 bases). The germline CDR1 and CDR2 sequences are SNHLY and FYNNEI. CDR3 length equals 15 residues. V was trimmed by 10 bases and J by 4 bases, leaving 20 bases between them. As DNA, the CDR3 is TGTGCCATCACCAAGGGGAACGGGGATAATCAGCCCCAGCATTTT. As protein: CAITKGNGDNQPQHF.

The rearrangement uses TRBV2 and TRBJ2-3; D might be TRBD2 (6 bases). Germline-derived CDR1 and CDR2 are SNHLY and FYNNEI. CDR3 length: 14 residues. The ends were cut back, 5 bases at V and 4 bases at J, with 13 bases in the middle. The CDR3 DNA follows: TGTGCCAGCAGTCTAGCGTTGGGTGCAGATACGCAGTATTTT. Translation gives CASSLALGADTQYF.

V gene TRBV29-1 combines with J gene TRBJ2-4; TRBD1 agrees at 11 bases. This CDR3 spans 14 amino acids. Losses at the gene ends were 6 bases for V and 1 base for J; bases not matched to a gene: 2. From germline, CDR1 is SQVTM and CDR2 ANQGSEA. Here the CDR3 reads CSVGDRGAKNIQYF. In DNA, the CDR3 is TGCAGCGTAGGGGACAGGGGGGCCAAAAACATTCAGTACTTC. Drawing the rest from reference TRBV29-1 and TRBJ2-4, the complete variable domain is SAVISQKPSRDICQRGTSLTIQCQVDSQVTMMFWYRQQPGQSLTLIATANQGSEATYESGFVIDKFPISRPNLTFSTLTVSNMSPEDSSIYLCSVGDRGAKNIQYFGAGTRLSVL.